This T cell receptor beta chain was recorded in a study of vaccination effects on CD4 cells after COVID-19. Study-level points and caveats: Common cold coronavirus cross-reactivity was shown by only 1 of 255 vaccine-induced clones in healthy vaccinees. Long after vaccination, the clones induced by infection and by vaccine shrank markedly in size. Small numbers of convalescent patients limited the study. It also lacked early post-infection timepoints.

As regards this clone: The antigen is not known.

The table came from immunoSEQ multiplex PCR; TCRdb's copy has only in-frame clones and leaves some out. The profile covers some 61,000 clones, with around three quarters appearing a single time and about 0.86% taken by the ten largest. The CDR3 totals 16 residues. The trim removed 4 bases at V and 0 bases at J, leaving 2 bases unmatched. Looked up from germline, CDR1 is SGHRS and CDR2 is YFSETQ. Expansion with viral peptide pools was applied to antigen-specific CD4+ T cells by the ViraFEST assay prior to sequencing. The culture ran for nine to eleven days, and then CD4+ T cells were isolated. Participants were given two doses of BNT162b2 or mRNA-1273 vaccine.

The V gene is TRBV5-1, the J gene TRBJ2-2; TRBD2 agrees at 11 bases. This TCR derives from a human donor who received a COVID-19 vaccine. Sequences were derived from CD4+ T cells from PBMCs cultured with HCoV-OC43 spike peptides, sampled after COVID-19 vaccination. Noted subset: HCoV-OC43 spike overlapping peptide pool stimulation. CDR3 coding DNA: TGCGCCAGCAGCCAGACTAGCGGGGCGAACACCGGGGAGCTGTTTTTT. It translates to CASSQTSGANTGELFF.